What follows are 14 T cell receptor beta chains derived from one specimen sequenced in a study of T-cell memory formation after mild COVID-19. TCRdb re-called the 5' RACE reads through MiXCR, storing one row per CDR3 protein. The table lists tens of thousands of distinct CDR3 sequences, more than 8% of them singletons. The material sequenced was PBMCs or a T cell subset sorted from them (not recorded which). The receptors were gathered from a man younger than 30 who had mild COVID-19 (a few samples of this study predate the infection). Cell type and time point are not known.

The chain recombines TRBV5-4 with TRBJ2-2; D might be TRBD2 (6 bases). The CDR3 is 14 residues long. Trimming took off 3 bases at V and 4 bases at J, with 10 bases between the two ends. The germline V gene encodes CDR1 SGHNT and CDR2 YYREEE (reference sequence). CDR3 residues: CASSWGLTTGELFF. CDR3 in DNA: TGTGCCAGCAGCTGGGGACTGACCACCGGGGAGCTGTTTTTT.

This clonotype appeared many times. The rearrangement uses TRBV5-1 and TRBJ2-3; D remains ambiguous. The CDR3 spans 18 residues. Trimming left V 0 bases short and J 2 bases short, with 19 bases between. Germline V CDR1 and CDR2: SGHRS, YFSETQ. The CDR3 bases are TGCGCCAGCAGCTTGGCCATTCACTCCGACCCAGCCACAGATACGCAGTATTTT. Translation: CASSLAIHSDPATDTQYF.

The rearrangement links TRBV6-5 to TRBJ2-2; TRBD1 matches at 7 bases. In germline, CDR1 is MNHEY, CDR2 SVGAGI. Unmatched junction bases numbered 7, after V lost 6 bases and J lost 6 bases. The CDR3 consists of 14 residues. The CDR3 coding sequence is TGTGCCAGCAGGAAGACAGGGACCCCCGGGGAGCTGTTTTTT. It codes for CASRKTGTPGELFF.

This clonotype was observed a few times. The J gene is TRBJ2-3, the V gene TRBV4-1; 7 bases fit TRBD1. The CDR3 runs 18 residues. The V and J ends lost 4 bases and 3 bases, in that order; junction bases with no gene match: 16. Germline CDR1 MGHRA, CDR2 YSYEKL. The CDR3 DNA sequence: TGCGCCAGCAGCCGAGAGGGACAGTCCCGACCAGGGACAGATACGCAGTATTTT. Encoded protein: CASSREGQSRPGTDTQYF.

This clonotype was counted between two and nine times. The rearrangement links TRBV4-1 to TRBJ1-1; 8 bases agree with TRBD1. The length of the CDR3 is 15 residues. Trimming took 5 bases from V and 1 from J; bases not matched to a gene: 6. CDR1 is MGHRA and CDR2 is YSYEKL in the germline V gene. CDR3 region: CASSFKGTGNTEAFF. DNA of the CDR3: TGCGCCAGCAGCTTCAAGGGGACAGGGAACACTGAAGCTTTCTTT.

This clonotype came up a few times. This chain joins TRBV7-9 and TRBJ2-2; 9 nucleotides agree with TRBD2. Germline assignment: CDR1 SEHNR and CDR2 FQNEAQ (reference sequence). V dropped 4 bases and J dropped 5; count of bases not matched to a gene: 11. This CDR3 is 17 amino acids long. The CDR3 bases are TGTGCCAGCAGCTCGACTAGCGGTCCCCTTATAACCGGGGAGCTGTTTTTT. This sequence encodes CASSSTSGPLITGELFF.

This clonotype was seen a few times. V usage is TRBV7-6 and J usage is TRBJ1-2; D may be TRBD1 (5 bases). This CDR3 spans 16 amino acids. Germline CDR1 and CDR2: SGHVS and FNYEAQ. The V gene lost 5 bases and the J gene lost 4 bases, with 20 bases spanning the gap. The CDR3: CASSLVRDGVAYGYTF. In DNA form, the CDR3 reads TGTGCCAGCAGCCTTGTACGGGACGGGGTAGCCTATGGCTACACCTTC.

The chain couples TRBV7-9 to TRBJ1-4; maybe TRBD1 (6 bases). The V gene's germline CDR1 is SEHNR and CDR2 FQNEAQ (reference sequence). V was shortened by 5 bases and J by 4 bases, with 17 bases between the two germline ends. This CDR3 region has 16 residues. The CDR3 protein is CASSIARQALNEKLFF. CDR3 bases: TGTGCCAGCAGCATCGCGAGACAGGCGCTTAATGAAAAACTGTTTTTT. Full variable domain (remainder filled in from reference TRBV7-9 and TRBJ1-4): DTGVSQNPRHKITKRGQNVTFRCDPISEHNRLYWYRQTLGQGPEFLTYFQNEAQLEKSRLLSDRFSAERPKGSFSTLEIQRTEQGDSAMYLCASSIARQALNEKLFFGSGTQLSVL.

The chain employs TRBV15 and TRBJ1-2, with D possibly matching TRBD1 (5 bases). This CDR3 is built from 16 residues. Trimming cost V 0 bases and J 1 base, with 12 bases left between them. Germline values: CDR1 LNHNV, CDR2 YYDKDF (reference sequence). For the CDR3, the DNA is TGTGCCACCAGCAGAGAAATTGGGGCCCTTAACTATGGCTACACCTTC. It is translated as CATSREIGALNYGYTF.

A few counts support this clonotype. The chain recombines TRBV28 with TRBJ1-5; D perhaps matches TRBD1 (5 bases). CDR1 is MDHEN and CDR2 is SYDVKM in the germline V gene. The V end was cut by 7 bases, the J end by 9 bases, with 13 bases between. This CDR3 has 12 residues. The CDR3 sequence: CASTSGGLPQHF. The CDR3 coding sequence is TGTGCCAGCACCTCGGGGGGGTTGCCCCAGCATTTT.

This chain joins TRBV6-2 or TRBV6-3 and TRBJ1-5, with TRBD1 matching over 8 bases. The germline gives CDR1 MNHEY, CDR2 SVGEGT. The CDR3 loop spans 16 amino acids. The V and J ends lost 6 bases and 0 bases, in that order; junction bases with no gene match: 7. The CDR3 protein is CASSPGQGPSNQPQHF. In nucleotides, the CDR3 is TGTGCCAGCAGCCCCGGACAGGGCCCTAGCAATCAGCCCCAGCATTTT.

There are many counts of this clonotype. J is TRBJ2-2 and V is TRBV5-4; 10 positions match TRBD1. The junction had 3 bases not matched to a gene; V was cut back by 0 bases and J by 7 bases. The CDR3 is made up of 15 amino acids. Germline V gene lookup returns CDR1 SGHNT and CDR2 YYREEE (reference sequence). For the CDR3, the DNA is TGTGCCAGCAGCTTGGGACAGGGGGCCGGCGGGGAGCTGTTTTTT. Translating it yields CASSLGQGAGGELFF. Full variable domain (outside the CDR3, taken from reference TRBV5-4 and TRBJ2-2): ETGVTQSPTHLIKTRGQQVTLRCSSQSGHNTVSWYQQALGQGPQFIFQYYREEENGRGNFPPRFSGLQFPNYSSELNVNALELDDSALYLCASSLGQGAGGELFFGEGSRLTVL.

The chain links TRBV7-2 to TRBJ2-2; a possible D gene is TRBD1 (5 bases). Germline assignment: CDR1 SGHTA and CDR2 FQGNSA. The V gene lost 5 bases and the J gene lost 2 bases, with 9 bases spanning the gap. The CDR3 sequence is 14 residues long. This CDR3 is CASSARENTGELFF. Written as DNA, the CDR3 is TGTGCCAGCAGCGCCAGGGAAAACACCGGGGAGCTGTTTTTT.

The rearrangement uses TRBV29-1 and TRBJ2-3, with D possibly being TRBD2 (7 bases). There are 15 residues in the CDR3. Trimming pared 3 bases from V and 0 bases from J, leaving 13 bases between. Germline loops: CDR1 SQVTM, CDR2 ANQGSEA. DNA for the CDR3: TGCAGCGTTGATGGGGGGGCGAGAAGCACAGATACGCAGTATTTT. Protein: CSVDGGARSTDTQYF.